The 19 T cell receptor beta chains below come from one sample, sequenced in a study of radiotherapy plus CTLA-4 blockade in lung cancer (dated 2018 in TCRdb). The library was generated by the immunoSEQ multiplex PCR assay. In TCRdb, the immuneACCESS table is reduced to in-frame sequences with V and J assigned. These tables do not hold every clone; where another copy was compared, an unresolved V gene accounts for under half, and the others remain unexplained. The sample has 45,000 or so clones on record, 73% of them singletons. Around 3.4% of the sample is taken by the ten largest. Sequencing was performed on peripheral blood, taken from a patient treated with radiotherapy plus ipilimumab. Receptors were obtained from a human donor with non-small cell lung cancer who had a complete response to radiotherapy plus ipilimumab.

The chain joins TRBV5-1 to TRBJ2-5, with 7 bases identical to TRBD1. TRBJ2-7 explains the end of the DNA better; the J call may be wrong. This CDR3 contains 15 residues. Germline loops: CDR1 SGHRS, CDR2 YFSETQ. The chain's CDR3 is CASRYTGASPYEQYF. The CDR3 DNA reads as TGCGCCAGCAGATACACAGGGGCCTCTCCCTACGAGCAGTACTTC.

The chain employs TRBV19 and TRBJ1-1; D perhaps matches TRBD1 (5 bases). V was cut by 7 bases and J by 5 bases, with 14 bases left in between. From germline, CDR1 is LNHDA and CDR2 SQIVND (reference sequence). The CDR3 runs 13 residues. The CDR3 nucleotides are TGTGCCAGTACCCCGCAGGGCGATACTGAAGCTTTCTTT. This codes for CASTPQGDTEAFF.

The chain employs TRBV2 and TRBJ2-1; 8 bases are a match to TRBD2. The V gene's germline CDR1 is SNHLY and CDR2 FYNNEI. The CDR3 runs to 16 residues. The V and J ends lost 1 base and 2 bases, in that order; junction bases with no gene match: 4. Here the CDR3 DNA reads TGTGCCAGCAGTGAAGTGGCGGGAGGCACCTACAATGAGCAGTTCTTC. Encoded protein: CASSEVAGGTYNEQFF.

The genes are TRBV18 and TRBJ2-1; D perhaps matches TRBD2 (6 bases). The V and J ends lost 3 bases and 4 bases respectively, with 10 bases between them. CDR1 and CDR2 from the germline V gene are KGHSH and LQKENI. The length of the CDR3 is 14 residues. The chain's CDR3 is CASSPEGSYNEQFF. CDR3 coding DNA: TGTGCCAGCTCACCGGAGGGGAGTTACAATGAGCAGTTCTTC.

This chain links TRBV9 with TRBJ1-4; D not certain. Trimming removed 1 base at V and 5 bases at J, with 12 bases between. Looked up from germline, CDR1 is SGDLS and CDR2 is YYNGEE. This CDR3 has 15 amino acids. Here the CDR3 reads CASSVRSGFNEKLFF. In nucleotides, the CDR3 is TGTGCCAGCAGCGTACGGAGTGGATTCAATGAAAAACTGTTTTTT.

This clone was observed a few times. The CDR3 bases are TGTGCCAGCAGTTCTACAGGGGTAAAGCTGAATGAAAAACTGTTTTTT. It yields the protein CASSSTGVKLNEKLFF. This chain joins TRBV5-6 and TRBJ1-4; the match to TRBD1 covers 7 bases. With 5 bases clipped from V and 5 bases from J, the junction kept 12 bases outside the gene matches. The germline V gene encodes CDR1 SGHDT and CDR2 YYEEEE. The CDR3 covers 16 residues.

Concerning this clone: The junction differs from germline at one of its ends, possibly a read error. The chain carries TRBV30 and TRBJ2-3; 13 bases are shared with TRBD2. Germline lookup yields CDR1 GTSNPN and CDR2 SVGIG (reference sequence). There are 12 residues in the CDR3. CDR3 amino acids: CAWTSTSGRVHF. The CDR3 DNA is TGTGCCTGGACCAGTACTAGCGGGAGGGTGCATTTT.

This clone has more than one count but fewer than ten. The chain combines TRBV30 with TRBJ2-7; 9 bases agree with TRBD1. Germline values: CDR1 GTSNPN, CDR2 SVGIG (reference sequence). V was pared by 4 bases and J by 5 bases, with 12 bases of the junction left unmatched. The CDR3 contains 15 residues. Written as DNA, the CDR3 is TGTGCCTGGACCCAGGGGGGACAGGGCTACCACGAGCAGTACTTC. It yields the protein CAWTQGGQGYHEQYF.

This chain's CDR3 is CASSESTGRSTEAFF. In DNA, the CDR3 is TGCGCCAGCAGTGAGTCGACAGGGCGGAGCACTGAAGCTTTCTTT. This chain uses TRBV10-2 with TRBJ1-1; 7 bases line up with TRBD1. CDR1 is WSHSY, CDR2 SAAADI, per germline. With V trimmed by 0 bases and J by 4 bases, 5 bases remained unmatched. The CDR3 loop spans 15 amino acids.

The rearrangement links TRBV2 to TRBJ2-5; 8 nucleotides match TRBD2. The J call may be mistaken, given a closer DNA end match to TRBJ2-7. The CDR3 consists of 15 residues. CDR1 and CDR2 from the germline V gene are SNHLY and FYNNEI. The CDR3 protein is CASRRERGTTYEQYF. CDR3 bases: TGTGCCAGCAGACGAGAGCGGGGGACTACCTACGAGCAGTACTTC.

This clone appeared a few times. The chain uses TRBV5-4 and TRBJ1-2; weak D call: TRBD1 (6 bases). The CDR3 is made up of 14 amino acids. V was shortened by 3 bases and J by 4 bases, with 13 bases between the two germline ends. Per the germline V gene, CDR1 is SGHNT and CDR2 is YYREEE (reference sequence). The CDR3 region is CASSSETGFYGYTF. The CDR3 DNA follows: TGTGCCAGCAGCTCGGAGACAGGATTCTATGGCTACACCTTC.

In this sample, this clone turned up a few times. CDR3 nucleotides: TGTGCCAGCAGCTTACCCGGGAGGGGGCGAACTGGAAACACCATATATTTT. Protein product: CASSLPGRGRTGNTIYF. The chain carries TRBV5-8 and TRBJ1-3; TRBD1 matches 7 bases. Germline CDR1 reads SGHTS; CDR2 reads YDEGEE. The V and J ends lost 2 bases and 2 bases, in that order; junction bases with no gene match: 10. The CDR3 spans 17 residues.

This chain connects TRBV15 to TRBJ2-1, with D possibly being TRBD2 (5 bases). The V gene lost 4 bases and the J gene lost 3 bases, with 13 bases spanning the gap. The CDR3 covers 15 residues. Germline V gene lookup returns CDR1 LNHNV and CDR2 YYDKDF (reference sequence). CDR3: CATSTDYVGYNEQFF. The CDR3 DNA reads TGTGCCACCAGCACTGACTACGTTGGCTACAATGAGCAGTTCTTC.

This clone has only a few counts. The V call is TRBV11-3, the J call TRBJ2-3; 7 nucleotides line up with TRBD1. V was clipped by 1 base and J by 2 bases; unmatched bases: 6. CDR3 length: 16 amino acids. Germline CDR1 reads SGHNT; CDR2 reads YENEEA. DNA for the CDR3: TGTGCCAGCAGCTTAGGACAGGGCTTCCTCACAGATACGCAGTATTTT. It specifies CASSLGQGFLTDTQYF.

The V gene is TRBV29-1, the J gene TRBJ2-3; 8 bases are a match to TRBD2. The CDR3 totals 18 residues. J was trimmed by 3 bases and V by 0 bases; bases with no gene match: 14. Germline loops: CDR1 SQVTM, CDR2 ANQGSEA. CDR3 coding DNA: TGCAGCGTTGAAGATCAAATCGGCAGGAGCGGGAGAACAGATACGCAGTATTTT. Its translation is CSVEDQIGRSGRTDTQYF.

The V call is TRBV28, the J call TRBJ1-2, with D unresolved. The CDR3 runs to 15 residues. The germline CDR1 and CDR2 sequences are MDHEN and SYDVKM. The ends were cut back, 4 bases at V and 3 bases at J, with 15 bases in the middle. Here the CDR3 reads CASSSPPRSDYGYTF. The CDR3 DNA follows: TGTGCCAGCAGTTCCCCCCCGCGCTCTGACTATGGCTACACCTTC.

The CDR3 coding sequence is TGTGCCAGCAGCTTAGGACTAGCGGACCAAGAGACCCAGTACTTC. This codes for CASSLGLADQETQYF. The chain uses TRBV7-8 and TRBJ2-5, with 9 bases fitting TRBD2. The ends lost 1 base at V and 0 bases at J; junction bases unmatched: 0. Looked up from germline, CDR1 is SGHVS and CDR2 is FQNEAQ. This CDR3 region has 15 residues. Looking up the rest from reference TRBV7-8 and TRBJ2-5 gives the full variable domain: GAGVSQSPRYKVAKRGQDVALRCDPISGHVSLFWYQQALGQGPEFLTYFQNEAQLDKSGLPSDRFFAERPEGSVSTLKIQRTQQEDSAVYLCASSLGLADQETQYFGPGTRLLVL.

For the CDR3, the DNA is TGTGCCAGCAGTTTTGTTGCAGGGGCTCTGAACACCATATATTTT. This encodes CASSFVAGALNTIYF. V is TRBV28 and J is TRBJ1-3; tentatively, D is TRBD1 (6 bases). CDR1 is MDHEN, CDR2 SYDVKM, per germline. With 3 bases removed from V and 7 bases from J, the gap between germline ends came to 16 bases. CDR3 length: 15 residues.

This chain links TRBV7-9 with TRBJ2-5; D is possibly TRBD1 (5 bases). The CDR3 covers 14 residues. CDR1 SEHNR and CDR2 FQNEAQ come from the germline V gene (reference sequence). The V gene lost 5 bases and the J gene lost 3 bases, with 13 bases spanning the gap. CDR3 in DNA: TGTGCCAGCAGCGCAACGGGCAGGGAAGAGACCCAGTACTTC. Its protein product is CASSATGREETQYF.